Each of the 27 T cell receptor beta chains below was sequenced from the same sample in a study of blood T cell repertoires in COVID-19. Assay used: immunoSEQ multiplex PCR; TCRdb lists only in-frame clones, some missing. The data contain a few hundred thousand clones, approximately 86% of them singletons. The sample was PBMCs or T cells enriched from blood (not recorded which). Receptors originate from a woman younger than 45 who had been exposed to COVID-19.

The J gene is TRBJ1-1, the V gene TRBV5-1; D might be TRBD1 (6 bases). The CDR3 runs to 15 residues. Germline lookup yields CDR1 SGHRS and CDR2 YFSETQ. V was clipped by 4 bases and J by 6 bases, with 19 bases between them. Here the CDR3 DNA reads TGCGCCAGCAGCGGAGAGGCAGGGGTGATGCCTGAAGCTTTCTTT. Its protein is CASSGEAGVMPEAFF. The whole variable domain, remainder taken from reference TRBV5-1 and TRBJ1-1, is KAGVTQTPRYLIKTRGQQVTLSCSPISGHRSVSWYQQTPGQGLQFLFEYFSETQRNKGNFPGRFSGRQFSNSRSEMNVSTLELGDSALYLCASSGEAGVMPEAFFGQGTRLTVV.

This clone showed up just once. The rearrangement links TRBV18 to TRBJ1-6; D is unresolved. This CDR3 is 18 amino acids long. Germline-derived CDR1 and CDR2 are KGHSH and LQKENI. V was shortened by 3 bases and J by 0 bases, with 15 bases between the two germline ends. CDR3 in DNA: TGTGCCAGCTCACCTCGCGGTTACCTTAGCTCCTATAATTCACCCCTCCACTTT. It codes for CASSPRGYLSSYNSPLHF.

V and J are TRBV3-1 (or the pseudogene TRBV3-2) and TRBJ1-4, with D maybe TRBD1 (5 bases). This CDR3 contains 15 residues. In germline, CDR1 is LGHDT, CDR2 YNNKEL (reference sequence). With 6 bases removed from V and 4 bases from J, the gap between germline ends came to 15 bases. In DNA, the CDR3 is TGTGCCAGCAGTCTAACCCAGGGCTTTAATGAAAAACTGTTTTTT. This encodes CASSLTQGFNEKLFF.

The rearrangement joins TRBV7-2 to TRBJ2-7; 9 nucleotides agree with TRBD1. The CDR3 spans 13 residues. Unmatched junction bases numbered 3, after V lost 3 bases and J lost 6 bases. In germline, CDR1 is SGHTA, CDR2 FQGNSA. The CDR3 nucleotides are TGTGCCAGCAGCTTTTGGACAGGGGTCGAGCAGTACTTC. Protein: CASSFWTGVEQYF.

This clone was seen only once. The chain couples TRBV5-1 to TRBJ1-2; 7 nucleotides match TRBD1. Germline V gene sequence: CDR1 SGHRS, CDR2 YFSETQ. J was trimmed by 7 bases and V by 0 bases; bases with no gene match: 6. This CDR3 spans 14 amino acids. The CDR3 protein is CASSLATGFRGYTF. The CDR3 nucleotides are TGCGCCAGCAGCTTGGCGACAGGGTTCCGTGGCTACACCTTC.

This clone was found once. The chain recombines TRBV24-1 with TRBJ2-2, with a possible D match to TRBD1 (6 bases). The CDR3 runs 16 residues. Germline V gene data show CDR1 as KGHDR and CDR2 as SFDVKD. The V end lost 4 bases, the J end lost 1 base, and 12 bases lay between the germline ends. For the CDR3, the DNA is TGTGCCACCAGTGAGGAGACAGGCTGGAACACCGGGGAGCTGTTTTTT. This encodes CATSEETGWNTGELFF.

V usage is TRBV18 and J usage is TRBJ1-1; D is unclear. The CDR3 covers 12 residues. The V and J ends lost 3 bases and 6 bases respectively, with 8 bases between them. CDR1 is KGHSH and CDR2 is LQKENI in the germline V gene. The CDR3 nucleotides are TGTGCCAGCTCACCCGGCAGCGCTGAAGCTTTCTTT. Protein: CASSPGSAEAFF.

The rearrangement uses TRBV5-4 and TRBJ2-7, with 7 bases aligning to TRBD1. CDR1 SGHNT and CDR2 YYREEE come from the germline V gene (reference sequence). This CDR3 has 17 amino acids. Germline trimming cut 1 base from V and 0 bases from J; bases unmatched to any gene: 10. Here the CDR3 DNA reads TGTGCCAGCAGCTTGTCTCAAGGGACAGTTAGCTCCTACGAGCAGTACTTC. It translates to CASSLSQGTVSSYEQYF.

The CDR3 protein is CASSDSTSGSYEQYF. DNA of the CDR3: TGTGCCAGCAGTGACTCGACTAGCGGCTCCTACGAGCAGTACTTC. J is TRBJ2-7 and V is TRBV2; 9 bases agree with TRBD2. Germline-derived CDR1 and CDR2 are SNHLY and FYNNEI. The CDR3 loop spans 15 amino acids. Trimming cost V 3 bases and J 0 bases; bases outside gene matches: 3.

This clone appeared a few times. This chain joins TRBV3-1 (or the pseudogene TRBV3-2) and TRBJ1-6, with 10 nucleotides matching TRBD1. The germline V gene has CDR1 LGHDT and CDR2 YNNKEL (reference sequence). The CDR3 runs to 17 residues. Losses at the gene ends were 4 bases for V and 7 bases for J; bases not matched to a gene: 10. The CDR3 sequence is CASSPLPGQGGNSPLHF. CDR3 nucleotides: TGTGCCAGCAGCCCTTTACCTGGACAGGGGGGAAATTCACCCCTCCACTTT.

The CDR3 sequence: CASSIVPGVEQYF. The CDR3 DNA sequence: TGTGCCAGTAGTATAGTTCCAGGGGTTGAGCAGTACTTC. The V and J genes are TRBV19 and TRBJ2-7, with D maybe TRBD1 (6 bases). Germline loops: CDR1 LNHDA, CDR2 SQIVND (reference sequence). V was shortened by 1 base and J by 7 bases, with 11 bases between the two germline ends. This CDR3 is 13 amino acids long.

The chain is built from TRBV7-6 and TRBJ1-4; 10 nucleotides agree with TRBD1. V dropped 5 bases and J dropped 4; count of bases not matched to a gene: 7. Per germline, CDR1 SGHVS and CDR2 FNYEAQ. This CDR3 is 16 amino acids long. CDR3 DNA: TGTGCCAGCAGCCCCCAGGACAGGGGGAGTAATGAAAAACTGTTTTTT. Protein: CASSPQDRGSNEKLFF.

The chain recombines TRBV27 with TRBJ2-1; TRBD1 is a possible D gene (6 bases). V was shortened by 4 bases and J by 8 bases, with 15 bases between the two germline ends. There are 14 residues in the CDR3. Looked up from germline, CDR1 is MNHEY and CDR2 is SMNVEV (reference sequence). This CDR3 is CASSSLQGPYEQFF. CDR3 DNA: TGTGCCAGCAGTTCACTACAGGGACCGTATGAGCAGTTCTTC.

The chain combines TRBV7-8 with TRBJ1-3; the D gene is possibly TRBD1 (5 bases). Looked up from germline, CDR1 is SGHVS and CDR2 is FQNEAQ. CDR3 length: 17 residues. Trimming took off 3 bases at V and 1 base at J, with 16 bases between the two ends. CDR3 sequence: CASSFQTAAMSGNTIYF. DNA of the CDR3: TGTGCCAGCAGCTTCCAGACAGCCGCCATGTCTGGAAACACCATATATTTT. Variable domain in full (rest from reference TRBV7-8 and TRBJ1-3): GAGVSQSPRYKVAKRGQDVALRCDPISGHVSLFWYQQALGQGPEFLTYFQNEAQLDKSGLPSDRFFAERPEGSVSTLKIQRTQQEDSAVYLCASSFQTAAMSGNTIYFGEGSWLTVV.

The chain's CDR3 is CASRMTGNANTGELFF. The DNA of the CDR3 is TGCGCCAGCCGCATGACAGGGAACGCGAACACCGGGGAGCTGTTTTTT. The chain combines TRBV5-1 with TRBJ2-2; 7 nucleotides line up with TRBD1. This CDR3 is built from 16 residues. J gave up 0 bases and V 7 bases, and 9 bases lay outside the gene matches. CDR1 and CDR2 from the germline V gene are SGHRS and YFSETQ.

The CDR3 DNA is TGTGCCAGCAGCTTAGCAGATGACGAGCAGTACTTC. It is translated as CASSLADDEQYF. The rearrangement joins TRBV11-2 to TRBJ2-7; no firm D call. V lost 1 base and J 5 bases, leaving 6 bases between the germline ends. Germline CDR1 SGHAT, CDR2 FQNNGV. The CDR3 has 12 residues.

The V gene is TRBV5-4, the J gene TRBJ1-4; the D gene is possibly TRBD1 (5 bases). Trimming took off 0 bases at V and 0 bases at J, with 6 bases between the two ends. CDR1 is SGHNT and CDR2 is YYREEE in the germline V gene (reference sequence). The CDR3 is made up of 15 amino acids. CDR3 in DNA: TGTGCCAGCAGCTTGGGGGGGGCAACTAATGAAAAACTGTTTTTT. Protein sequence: CASSLGGATNEKLFF.

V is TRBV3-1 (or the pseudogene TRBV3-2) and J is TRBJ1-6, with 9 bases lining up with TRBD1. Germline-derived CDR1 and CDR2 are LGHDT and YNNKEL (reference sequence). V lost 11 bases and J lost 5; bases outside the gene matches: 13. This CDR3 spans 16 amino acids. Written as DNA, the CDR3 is TGTGCCGGGCCTTCCCCGGGACAGGGAAATAATTCACCCCTCCACTTT. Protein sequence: CAGPSPGQGNNSPLHF.

The CDR3 loop reads CASSAGGYTNEKLFF. CDR3 coding DNA: TGTGCCAGCAGCGCGGGGGGCTATACTAATGAAAAACTGTTTTTT. This chain uses TRBV3-1 (or the pseudogene TRBV3-2) with TRBJ1-4; TRBD1 is a possible D gene (6 bases). CDR3 length: 15 residues. Germline V CDR1 and CDR2: LGHDT, YNNKEL (reference sequence). Trimming pared 5 bases from V and 2 bases from J, leaving 12 bases between.

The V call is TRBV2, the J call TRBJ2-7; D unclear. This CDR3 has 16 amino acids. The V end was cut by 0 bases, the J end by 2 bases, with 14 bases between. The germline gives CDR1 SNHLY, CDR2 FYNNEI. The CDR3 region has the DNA TGTGCCAGCAGTGAAGCGGGCCAGAACTGGGCCTACGAGCAGTACTTC. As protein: CASSEAGQNWAYEQYF.

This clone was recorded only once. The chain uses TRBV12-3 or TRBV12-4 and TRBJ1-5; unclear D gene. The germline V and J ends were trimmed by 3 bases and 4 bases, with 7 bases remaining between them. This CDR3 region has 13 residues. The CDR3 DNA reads TGTGCCAGCAGTTTCGCCCTAAATCAGCCCCAGCATTTT. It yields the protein CASSFALNQPQHF.

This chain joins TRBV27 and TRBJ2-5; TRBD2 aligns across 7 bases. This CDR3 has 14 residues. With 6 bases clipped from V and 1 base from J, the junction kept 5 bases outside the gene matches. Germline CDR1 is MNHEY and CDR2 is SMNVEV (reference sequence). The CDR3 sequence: CASRRSSGQETQYF. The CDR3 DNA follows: TGTGCCAGCAGGCGTTCTAGCGGCCAAGAGACCCAGTACTTC.

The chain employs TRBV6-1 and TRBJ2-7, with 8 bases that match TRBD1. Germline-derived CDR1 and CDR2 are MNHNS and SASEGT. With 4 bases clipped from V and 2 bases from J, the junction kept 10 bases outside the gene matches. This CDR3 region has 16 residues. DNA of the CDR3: TGTGCCAGCAGTGGCAGCCGGGCAGGGGGCCCCTACGAGCAGTACTTC. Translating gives CASSGSRAGGPYEQYF.

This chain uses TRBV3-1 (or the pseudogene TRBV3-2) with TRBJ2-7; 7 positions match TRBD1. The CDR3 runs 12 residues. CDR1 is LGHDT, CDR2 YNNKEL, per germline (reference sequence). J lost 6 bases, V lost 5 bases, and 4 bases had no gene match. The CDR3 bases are TGTGCCAGCAGCAAGGACAGGTTCGAGCAGTACTTC. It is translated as CASSKDRFEQYF.

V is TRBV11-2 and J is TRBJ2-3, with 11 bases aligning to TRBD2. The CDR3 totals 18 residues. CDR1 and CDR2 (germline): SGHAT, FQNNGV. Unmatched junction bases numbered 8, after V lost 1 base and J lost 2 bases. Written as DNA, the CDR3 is TGTGCCAGCAGCTTAGGTACTCTAGCGGGGGGAAACACAGATACGCAGTATTTT. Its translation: CASSLGTLAGGNTDTQYF.

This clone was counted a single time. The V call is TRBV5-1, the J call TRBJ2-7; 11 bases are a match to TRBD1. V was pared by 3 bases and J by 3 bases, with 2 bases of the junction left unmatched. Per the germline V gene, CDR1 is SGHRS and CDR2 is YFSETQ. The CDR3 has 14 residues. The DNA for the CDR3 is TGCGCCAGCAGCTCGGGACAGGGGGACTACGAGCAGTACTTC. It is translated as CASSSGQGDYEQYF. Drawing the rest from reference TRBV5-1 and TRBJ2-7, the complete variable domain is KAGVTQTPRYLIKTRGQQVTLSCSPISGHRSVSWYQQTPGQGLQFLFEYFSETQRNKGNFPGRFSGRQFSNSRSEMNVSTLELGDSALYLCASSSGQGDYEQYFGPGTRLTVT.

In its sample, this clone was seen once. The CDR3 DNA reads TGTGCCAGCCGGGACAGGGATTACTCACCCCTCCACTTT. It encodes CASRDRDYSPLHF. V is TRBV6-5 and J is TRBJ1-6; 9 nucleotides match TRBD1. Looked up from germline, CDR1 is MNHEY and CDR2 is SVGAGI. The CDR3 is 13 amino acids. The V segment lost 8 bases and the J segment 10 bases; nucleotides outside the gene matches: 6.